These 13 T cell receptor beta chains were all obtained from the same sample, sequenced in a study of a mutant IDH1 vaccine in newly diagnosed glioma. The repertoire was sequenced with immunoSEQ multiplex PCR; TCRdb's copy has only in-frame clones and lacks some. This repertoire shows about 54,000 clones, approximately 81% found once; its top ten account for around 3.9%. Time point described: week 35, safety follow-up. Vaccination comprised doses that each held 300 ug of mutant IDH1 20-mer peptide, plus topical imiquimod. These receptors' antigens are unknown. The sample in question was PBMCs, obtained from a glioma patient whose treatment included an IDH1 peptide vaccine. These receptor sequences come from a woman aged 18-30 years with glioma.

The chain recombines TRBV15 with TRBJ2-7; a possible D gene is TRBD2 (5 bases). The CDR3 spans 13 residues. V shed 2 bases and J shed 6 bases, with 11 bases lying between them. Germline V gene lookup returns CDR1 LNHNV and CDR2 YYDKDF (reference sequence). The CDR3: CATSRRGYREQYF. The DNA for the CDR3 is TGTGCCACCAGCAGACGGGGATACCGCGAGCAGTACTTC.

This clone appeared once. The chain combines TRBV28 with TRBJ1-1, with D unclear. The CDR3 consists of 13 residues. Trimming pared 5 bases from V and 1 base from J, leaving 8 bases between. Germline V CDR1 and CDR2: MDHEN, SYDVKM. DNA of the CDR3: TGTGCCAGCAGTAATCGGGCGAACACTGAAGCTTTCTTT. It encodes CASSNRANTEAFF.

The rearrangement links TRBV6-4 to TRBJ2-7; no firm D call. Looked up from germline, CDR1 is MRHNA and CDR2 is SNTAGT. The CDR3 contains 12 residues. Between the trimmed V and J ends, which lost 6 bases and 6 bases, there was a span of 12 bases. The CDR3 DNA reads as TGTGCCAGCAGGGTCGTTAGAGGCGAGCAGTACTTC. This translates into CASRVVRGEQYF.

V is TRBV7-6 and J is TRBJ2-5; no clear D gene. CDR1 SGHVS and CDR2 FNYEAQ come from the germline V gene. The ends were cut back, 6 bases at V and 0 bases at J, with 5 bases in the middle. The CDR3 totals 12 residues. The CDR3 reads CASSSYQETQYF. The CDR3 coding sequence is TGTGCCAGCAGTTCGTACCAAGAGACCCAGTACTTC.

This sequence joins TRBV4-3 and TRBJ1-4; 8 bases agree with TRBD1. Germline-derived CDR1 and CDR2 are LGHNA and YSLEER. The V and J ends lost 0 bases and 7 bases, in that order; junction bases with no gene match: 4. This CDR3 spans 15 amino acids. The CDR3 sequence is CASSQEAGGFEKLFF. For the CDR3, the DNA is TGCGCCAGCAGCCAAGAAGCAGGGGGCTTTGAAAAACTGTTTTTT.

This clone has just a few counts. The rearrangement links TRBV4-1 to TRBJ1-1; no clear D gene. Germline CDR1 and CDR2: MGHRA and YSYEKL. This CDR3 has 14 residues. V lost 5 bases and J lost 8, with 18 bases in between. The CDR3 DNA reads as TGCGCCAGCAGCTTCCCCTTGGAGGGAAAAGAAGCTTTCTTT. It translates to CASSFPLEGKEAFF.

This chain uses TRBV7-9 with TRBJ1-2; D is uncertain. There are 15 residues in the CDR3. The V end lost 0 bases, the J end lost 7 bases, and 15 bases lay between the germline ends. The germline V gene has CDR1 SEHNR and CDR2 FQNEAQ (reference sequence). The CDR3 here is CASSLASMRVAGYTF. The CDR3 region has the DNA TGTGCCAGCAGCTTAGCGAGTATGAGGGTTGCTGGCTACACCTTC.

This clone occurred a few times. J is TRBJ2-7 and V is TRBV14, with 7 bases lining up with TRBD1. J gave up 4 bases and V 6 bases, and 9 bases lay outside the gene matches. There are 14 residues in the CDR3. The germline gives CDR1 SGHDN, CDR2 FVKESK. The chain's CDR3 is CASSSTGDGYEQYF. CDR3 nucleotide sequence: TGTGCCAGCAGTTCCACAGGGGATGGTTACGAGCAGTACTTC.

The chain is built from TRBV20-1 and TRBJ2-7; D call uncertain. Germline CDR1 and CDR2: DFQATT and SNEGSKA (reference sequence). V lost 4 bases, J lost 0 bases, and 4 bases lay in between. The CDR3 contains 11 residues. The CDR3, as DNA: TGCAGTGCTATAAGCTCCTACGAGCAGTACTTC. It translates to CSAISSYEQYF.

The chain uses TRBV10-3 and TRBJ2-1; 12 bases map to TRBD2. This CDR3 comprises 15 residues. Germline values: CDR1 ENHRY, CDR2 SYGVKD. V lost 3 bases and J lost 5; bases outside the gene matches: 2. The CDR3 loop reads CAISDRLAGDNEQFF. The CDR3 DNA reads as TGTGCCATCAGTGATAGACTAGCGGGGGACAATGAGCAGTTCTTC.

This chain links TRBV27 with TRBJ2-1; 9 nucleotides line up with TRBD1. CDR1 is MNHEY, CDR2 SMNVEV, per germline (reference sequence). The CDR3 loop spans 14 amino acids. V was pared by 3 bases and J by 7 bases, with 4 bases of the junction left unmatched. This CDR3 reads CASSLGTGKNEQFF. CDR3 sequence (DNA): TGTGCCAGCAGTTTGGGGACAGGGAAAAATGAGCAGTTCTTC.

This clone was observed a few times. The chain links TRBV27 to TRBJ1-2, with D maybe TRBD1 (6 bases). Germline lookup yields CDR1 MNHEY and CDR2 SMNVEV (reference sequence). The CDR3 runs 13 residues. V was shortened by 4 bases and J by 5 bases, with 11 bases between the two germline ends. CDR3 protein: CASSSRQAYGYTF. In nucleotides, the CDR3 is TGTGCCAGCAGTTCCCGACAGGCATATGGCTACACCTTC.

This chain connects TRBV5-3 to TRBJ2-5; no reliable D call. TRBV5-3 has ORF status, its function being uncertain. V was shortened by 5 bases and J by 2 bases, with 19 bases between the two germline ends. The CDR3 is 16 amino acids. CDR3 nucleotides: TGTGCCAGAAGGTGCCGGATCCAGGTTACTCAAGAGACCCAGTACTTC. Translated: CARRCRIQVTQETQYF.